This is a list of T cell receptor beta chains from one sample in a study of cytomegalovirus exposure and HLA in healthy donors. Data came from immunoSEQ multiplex PCR; TCRdb stores just in-frame clones and leaves some out. The table for this sample gives 150,000 to 200,000 clones. The material sequenced was PBMCs. These receptors originate from a young man in good health and CMV-seronegative. Each CDR3 is given with its conserved first and last residue. Each record gives: CDR3 DNA, CDR3 protein, D gene, J gene, clone size, CDR3 length, V gene. The D gene is left open where the match is weak. Some rows mark clone size as missing; the rest say once, few, many or name a class of expanded clone.

CDR3 DNA: TGCAGTGCATGGGGCGGTGGCTACACCTTC
CDR3 protein: CSAWGGGYTF
D gene: NA
J gene: TRBJ1-2
clone size: NA
CDR3 length: 10
V gene: TRBV20-1

CDR3 DNA: TGTGCCAGCAGTGGGACACCGAACACTGAAGCTTTCTTT
CDR3 protein: CASSGTPNTEAFF
D gene: NA
J gene: TRBJ1-1
clone size: NA
CDR3 length: 13
V gene: TRBV27

CDR3 DNA: TGTGCCACCTCCAGACTAGCGGGAGGGTTGGGCACAGATACGCAGTATTTT
CDR3 protein: CATSRLAGGLGTDTQYF
D gene: TRBD2
J gene: TRBJ2-3
clone size: NA
CDR3 length: 17
V gene: TRBV15

CDR3 DNA: TGTGCCAGCAGCTCTGGTTCGGGGGGGGCCAACGTCCTGACTTTC
CDR3 protein: CASSSGSGGANVLTF
D gene: NA
J gene: TRBJ2-6
clone size: medium-sized
CDR3 length: 15
V gene: TRBV6-5

CDR3 DNA: TGTGCCAGCAGCCCCGGGGGACTACAGTACTTC
CDR3 protein: CASSPGGLQYF
D gene: TRBD2
J gene: TRBJ2-5
clone size: NA
CDR3 length: 11
V gene: TRBV11-2

CDR3 DNA: TGTGCCAGCAGCTTAGTAGGGGGCAATCAGCCCCAGCATTTT
CDR3 protein: CASSLVGGNQPQHF
D gene: NA
J gene: TRBJ1-5
clone size: NA
CDR3 length: 14
V gene: TRBV7-9

CDR3 DNA: TGTGCCAGCAGTCGAGACAGGGTTATCCTTCCAGCTAACTATGGCTACACCTTC
CDR3 protein: CASSRDRVILPANYGYTF
D gene: TRBD1
J gene: TRBJ1-2
clone size: NA
CDR3 length: 18
V gene: TRBV6-4

CDR3 DNA: TGTGCCAGCAGCCCCGGACAGGGGGCGGGTTACGAGCAGTACTTC
CDR3 protein: CASSPGQGAGYEQYF
D gene: TRBD1
J gene: TRBJ2-7
clone size: NA
CDR3 length: 15
V gene: TRBV11-3

CDR3 DNA: TGTGCCAGCAGCCAAACAGGGGGCCTCGTCAATTCACCCCTCCACTTT
CDR3 protein: CASSQTGGLVNSPLHF
D gene: TRBD1
J gene: TRBJ1-6
clone size: NA
CDR3 length: 16
V gene: TRBV7-9

CDR3 DNA: TGTGCCAGCAGCGTGAGACTAGTCTACGAGCAGTACTTC
CDR3 protein: CASSVRLVYEQYF
D gene: NA
J gene: TRBJ2-7
clone size: NA
CDR3 length: 13
V gene: TRBV7-2

CDR3 DNA: TGTGCCAGTAGTGCCCGACAGGGGGCGAAAACTGAAGCTTTCTTT
CDR3 protein: CASSARQGAKTEAFF
D gene: TRBD1
J gene: TRBJ1-1
clone size: NA
CDR3 length: 15
V gene: TRBV19

CDR3 DNA: TGTGCCAGCAGCGTAGGGCGGGGCGCTTTCGGAGAGACCCAGTACTTC
CDR3 protein: CASSVGRGAFGETQYF
D gene: NA
J gene: TRBJ2-5
clone size: NA
CDR3 length: 16
V gene: TRBV9

CDR3 DNA: TGTGCCAGCAGCTTGCAAACAGGGGGAGGCTACACCTTC
CDR3 protein: CASSLQTGGGYTF
D gene: TRBD1
J gene: TRBJ1-2
clone size: NA
CDR3 length: 13
V gene: TRBV7-2

CDR3 DNA: TGTGCCAGCAGCAGCCCCCCGGGACTAGCGGGAGGAGATCCCTACGAGCAGTACTTC
CDR3 protein: CASSSPPGLAGGDPYEQYF
D gene: TRBD2
J gene: TRBJ2-7
clone size: NA
CDR3 length: 19
V gene: TRBV7-9

CDR3 DNA: TGTGCCAGCAGTTCCCTAGGGGGTCAGCCCCAGCATTTT
CDR3 protein: CASSSLGGQPQHF
D gene: NA
J gene: TRBJ1-5
clone size: NA
CDR3 length: 13
V gene: TRBV6-6

CDR3 DNA: TGTGCCAGCAGTTCAGGGACAGCTAACTACTACGAGCAGTACTTC
CDR3 protein: CASSSGTANYYEQYF
D gene: TRBD1
J gene: TRBJ2-7
clone size: NA
CDR3 length: 15
V gene: TRBV6-6

CDR3 DNA: TGTGCCAGCAGCTCGGGACTAGCGGGAGTCTACGAGCAGTACTTC
CDR3 protein: CASSSGLAGVYEQYF
D gene: TRBD2
J gene: TRBJ2-7
clone size: NA
CDR3 length: 15
V gene: TRBV5-4

CDR3 DNA: TGTGCCAGTAGTGGGACAGGGAATCAGCCCCAGCATTTT
CDR3 protein: CASSGTGNQPQHF
D gene: TRBD1
J gene: TRBJ1-5
clone size: NA
CDR3 length: 13
V gene: TRBV19

CDR3 DNA: TGTGCCAGCAGTGCACCACCGGGACAGGGGAACACCGGGGAGCTGTTTTTT
CDR3 protein: CASSAPPGQGNTGELFF
D gene: TRBD1
J gene: TRBJ2-2
clone size: NA
CDR3 length: 17
V gene: TRBV6-1

CDR3 DNA: TGTGCCAGTAGTATGGGTAGCGGGAGGCCCAACCAGCAGTTCTTC
CDR3 protein: CASSMGSGRPNQQFF
D gene: TRBD2
J gene: TRBJ2-1
clone size: NA
CDR3 length: 15
V gene: TRBV19

CDR3 DNA: TGTGCCAGCAGACAGGGGTCGGGCTATGGCTACACCTTC
CDR3 protein: CASRQGSGYGYTF
D gene: TRBD1
J gene: TRBJ1-2
clone size: NA
CDR3 length: 13
V gene: TRBV27

CDR3 DNA: TGTGCCAGCAGCCACTCGGACAGGGCGGAGACCCAGTACTTC
CDR3 protein: CASSHSDRAETQYF
D gene: TRBD1
J gene: TRBJ2-5
clone size: NA
CDR3 length: 14
V gene: TRBV4-2

CDR3 DNA: TGTGCCAGCAACCCGGTGGGAGCGGGGTCCTACGAGCAGTACTTC
CDR3 protein: CASNPVGAGSYEQYF
D gene: TRBD2
J gene: TRBJ2-7
clone size: NA
CDR3 length: 15
V gene: TRBV28

CDR3 DNA: TGTGCCAGCACCTCGAGGACTAGTGGAAATGAGCAGTTCTTC
CDR3 protein: CASTSRTSGNEQFF
D gene: TRBD2
J gene: TRBJ2-1
clone size: NA
CDR3 length: 14
V gene: TRBV27